These T cell receptor beta chains were read from a single sample in a study of blood T cells in healthy people across ages. TCRdb ran MiXCR on the 5' RACE reads and lists one entry per CDR3 protein. Here the sample spans under 1,100,000 distinct CDR3 sequences, 25% being singletons. A further study also used this sample, focusing on T cells of mothers and their children.

Sequencing input: blood. These receptors came from a girl aged 2 to 9 in good health. The CDR3 runs from the conserved cysteine through the conserved F or W. A D gene is named only where the DNA matches it firmly. Some rows mark clone size as missing; the rest say once, few, many or name a class of expanded clone.

V: TRBV27
D: .
size: .
J: TRBJ2-7
CDR3: CASSLSGPYYEQYF
DNA: TGTGCCAGCAGTTTATCCGGGCCGTACTACGAGCAGTACTTC

V: TRBV29-1
D: .
size: .
J: TRBJ2-4
CDR3: CSARDIENIQYF
DNA: TGCAGCGCAAGGGACATTGAAAACATTCAGTACTTC

V: TRBV20-1
D: TRBD1
size: .
J: TRBJ2-7
CDR3: CSATGTGGNEQYF
DNA: TGCAGTGCAACCGGGACAGGGGGCAACGAGCAGTACTTC

V: TRBV6-5
D: .
size: .
J: TRBJ2-5
CDR3: CTSSDQGLQETQYF
DNA: TGTACCAGCAGCGACCAGGGGCTCCAAGAGACCCAGTACTTC

V: TRBV10-3
D: TRBD2
size: few
J: TRBJ2-3
CDR3: CAISESVRGVGDTQYF
DNA: TGTGCCATCAGTGAGTCGGTTCGGGGGGTAGGTGATACGCAGTATTTT

V: TRBV28
D: .
size: .
J: TRBJ1-5
CDR3: CASSHVGGDQPQHF
DNA: TGTGCCAGCAGCCACGTGGGGGGCGATCAGCCCCAGCATTTT

V: TRBV25-1
D: .
size: .
J: TRBJ2-5
CDR3: CASSGKKETQYF
DNA: TGTGCCAGCAGCGGTAAGAAAGAGACCCAGTACTTC

V: TRBV20-1
D: .
size: .
J: TRBJ1-6
CDR3: CSASLGQPYNSPLHF
DNA: TGCAGTGCTAGTCTGGGGCAGCCTTATAATTCACCCCTCCACTTT

V: TRBV4-2
D: .
size: .
J: TRBJ2-5
CDR3: CASSQEQASETQYF
DNA: TGTGCCAGCAGCCAAGAGCAAGCGTCAGAGACCCAGTACTTC

V: TRBV7-9
D: .
size: few
J: TRBJ1-3
CDR3: CASSSLGVARGTSGNTIYF
DNA: TGTGCCAGCAGCTCCCTAGGCGTTGCGCGGGGGACCTCTGGAAACACCATATATTTT

V: TRBV3-1
D: TRBD1
size: .
J: TRBJ2-7
CDR3: CASRDRGAEQYF
DNA: TGTGCCAGCAGGGACAGGGGAGCCGAGCAGTACTTC

V: TRBV28
D: .
size: few
J: TRBJ2-2
CDR3: CASGSATNTGELFF
DNA: TGTGCCAGCGGGTCAGCGACGAACACCGGGGAGCTGTTTTTT

V: TRBV7-2
D: TRBD2
size: once
J: TRBJ2-3
CDR3: CASSTGLSRLVDTQYF
DNA: TGTGCCAGCAGCACGGGACTATCACGGCTAGTAGATACGCAGTATTTT

V: TRBV5-6
D: TRBD1
size: .
J: TRBJ2-7
CDR3: CASSFRQGVSYEQYF
DNA: TGTGCCAGCAGCTTCCGGCAGGGGGTATCCTACGAGCAGTACTTC

V: TRBV12-3/TRBV12-4
D: .
size: few
J: TRBJ2-3
CDR3: CASSLGSVDTQYF
DNA: TGTGCCAGCAGTTTAGGTTCTGTAGATACGCAGTATTTT

V: TRBV7-9
D: .
size: few
J: TRBJ2-7
CDR3: CASSFGDRSYEQYF
DNA: TGTGCCAGCAGCTTCGGGGACCGCAGCTACGAGCAGTACTTC

V: TRBV6-5
D: .
size: few
J: TRBJ2-5
CDR3: CASGTSGSQETQYF
DNA: TGTGCCAGCGGGACTTCAGGGTCCCAAGAGACCCAGTACTTC

V: TRBV29-1
D: TRBD1
size: few
J: TRBJ1-1
CDR3: CSVVNRGTTEAFF
DNA: TGCAGCGTTGTAAACAGGGGGACAACTGAAGCTTTCTTT

V: TRBV7-2
D: .
size: .
J: TRBJ2-3
CDR3: CASSSIEGQGHTQYF
DNA: TGTGCCAGCAGCTCAATAGAAGGGCAGGGTCATACGCAGTATTTT

V: TRBV2
D: .
size: .
J: TRBJ1-3
CDR3: CASSRGLRSGNTIYF
DNA: TGTGCCAGCAGTCGAGGGTTGCGTTCTGGAAACACCATATATTTT

V: TRBV12-3/TRBV12-4
D: .
size: few
J: TRBJ1-1
CDR3: CASSPSLRGAFF
DNA: TGTGCCAGCAGCCCTTCCCTTCGGGGGGCTTTCTTT

V: TRBV20-1
D: .
size: .
J: TRBJ2-5
CDR3: CSALLRETQYF
DNA: TGCAGTGCCTTACTAAGGGAGACCCAGTACTTC

V: TRBV13
D: TRBD1
size: .
J: TRBJ1-1
CDR3: CASSPTDRGIEAFF
DNA: TGTGCCAGCAGCCCAACAGACAGGGGGATAGAAGCTTTCTTT

V: TRBV29-1
D: TRBD2
size: .
J: TRBJ2-1
CDR3: CSVEGWTTSGPYNEQFF
DNA: TGCAGCGTTGAGGGATGGACGACTAGCGGGCCGTACAATGAGCAGTTCTTC

V: TRBV3-1
D: .
size: .
J: TRBJ2-1
CDR3: CASSQEVGNYNEQFF
DNA: TGTGCCAGCAGCCAAGAGGTAGGGAACTACAATGAGCAGTTCTTC

V: TRBV10-3
D: .
size: few
J: TRBJ1-1
CDR3: CAIQGGNTEAFF
DNA: TGTGCCATTCAGGGAGGGAACACTGAAGCTTTCTTT

V: TRBV20-1
D: TRBD1
size: few
J: TRBJ1-1
CDR3: CGAPTSQGLNTEAFF
DNA: TGCGGTGCTCCGACCTCACAGGGGTTGAACACTGAAGCTTTCTTT

V: TRBV7-6
D: TRBD2
size: .
J: TRBJ2-7
CDR3: CASSLHGTSGSYEQYF
DNA: TGTGCCAGCAGCTTACACGGGACTAGTGGGTCCTACGAGCAGTACTTC

V: TRBV7-2
D: TRBD2
size: few
J: TRBJ2-5
CDR3: CASNGLAGTPKETQYF
DNA: TGTGCCAGCAACGGACTAGCGGGAACTCCAAAGGAGACCCAGTACTTC

V: TRBV12-3/TRBV12-4
D: TRBD1
size: .
J: TRBJ1-1
CDR3: CASWGPGQGDTEAFF
DNA: TGTGCCAGCTGGGGTCCGGGACAGGGCGACACTGAAGCTTTCTTT

V: TRBV4-1
D: .
size: few
J: TRBJ2-1
CDR3: CASSQGSINNEQFF
DNA: TGCGCCAGCAGCCAAGGTTCCATAAACAATGAGCAGTTCTTC

V: TRBV27
D: TRBD1
size: .
J: TRBJ2-7
CDR3: CASSAHRGPSYEQYF
DNA: TGTGCCAGCAGTGCCCACAGGGGGCCATCCTACGAGCAGTACTTC

V: TRBV9
D: .
size: .
J: TRBJ1-2
CDR3: CASSVGGRSFYGYTF
DNA: TGTGCCAGCAGCGTGGGGGGGCGTTCCTTCTATGGCTACACCTTC

V: TRBV20-1
D: TRBD1
size: few
J: TRBJ1-2
CDR3: CSARQGFF
DNA: TGCAGTGCGAGACAGGGGTTCTTC

V: TRBV25-1
D: .
size: few
J: TRBJ1-5
CDR3: CASRQGQPQHF
DNA: TGTGCCAGCAGACAGGGTCAGCCCCAGCATTTT

V: TRBV9
D: TRBD2
size: few
J: TRBJ2-5
CDR3: CASSLSGTREETQYF
DNA: TGTGCCAGCAGCCTGAGCGGGACTAGGGAAGAGACCCAGTACTTC

V: TRBV6-2/TRBV6-3
D: TRBD2
size: few
J: TRBJ2-1
CDR3: CATLYRGGLNNEQFF
DNA: TGTGCCACCCTCTATCGGGGGGGATTAAACAATGAGCAGTTCTTC

V: TRBV28
D: .
size: few
J: TRBJ2-1
CDR3: CASSLSPGGEQFF
DNA: TGTGCCAGCAGCCTGTCCCCCGGTGGGGAGCAGTTCTTC

V: TRBV27
D: TRBD2
size: .
J: TRBJ2-1
CDR3: CASSFGLAYDEQFF
DNA: TGTGCCAGCAGTTTCGGACTAGCTTACGATGAGCAGTTCTTC

V: TRBV20-1
D: .
size: .
J: TRBJ2-3
CDR3: CSARPVERPTDTQYF
DNA: TGCAGTGCTAGGCCGGTGGAGCGGCCCACAGATACGCAGTATTTT

V: TRBV27
D: .
size: .
J: TRBJ1-2
CDR3: CASSEVKGFYGYTF
DNA: TGTGCCAGCAGCGAGGTGAAGGGGTTCTATGGCTACACCTTC

V: TRBV5-5
D: .
size: few
J: TRBJ1-1
CDR3: CASSFRADEAFF
DNA: TGTGCCAGCAGCTTCAGGGCGGATGAAGCTTTCTTT

V: TRBV7-2
D: .
size: few
J: TRBJ2-3
CDR3: CASSFLRLIETTDTQYF
DNA: TGTGCCAGCAGCTTCTTGCGGCTGATTGAAACCACAGATACGCAGTATTTT

V: TRBV7-3
D: TRBD2
size: .
J: TRBJ2-7
CDR3: CASSLTSGGFDEQYF
DNA: TGTGCCAGCAGCCTCACTAGCGGGGGTTTCGACGAGCAGTACTTC

V: TRBV12-3/TRBV12-4
D: .
size: few
J: TRBJ1-1
CDR3: CASSRGDSVKAFF
DNA: TGTGCCAGCAGTAGGGGGGACTCCGTGAAAGCTTTCTTT

V: TRBV5-6
D: TRBD1
size: few
J: TRBJ1-2
CDR3: CASSGGGDSRAGYTF
DNA: TGTGCCAGCAGCGGGGGCGGGGACAGCAGAGCTGGCTACACCTTC

V: TRBV6-5
D: .
size: .
J: TRBJ1-4
CDR3: CASRKVGNEKLFF
DNA: TGTGCCAGCAGGAAGGTCGGAAATGAAAAACTGTTTTTT

V: TRBV29-1
D: .
size: few
J: TRBJ1-5
CDR3: CSVVQTRDQPQHF
DNA: TGCAGCGTTGTGCAAACCCGCGATCAGCCCCAGCATTTT

V: TRBV7-9
D: .
size: .
J: TRBJ1-1
CDR3: CASSLGQSEAFF
DNA: TGTGCCAGCAGCTTAGGACAGAGTGAAGCTTTCTTT

V: TRBV10-3
D: TRBD2
size: .
J: TRBJ2-1
CDR3: CAIRSIAGEEYNEQFF
DNA: TGTGCCATTCGCTCAATAGCGGGAGAGGAATACAATGAGCAGTTCTTC

V: TRBV20-1
D: .
size: .
J: TRBJ2-1
CDR3: CSARDPSARTAYNEQFF
DNA: TGCAGTGCTAGAGATCCGTCAGCCAGGACAGCTTACAATGAGCAGTTCTTC